This TCR beta chain was documented in a study of blood T cell repertoires in COVID-19. As for the study in general: Acute and convalescent COVID-19 samples came from the United States, Italy and Spain. The cDNA or gDNA used as material had been derived from T cells, B-cell-depleted T cells, or PBMCs.

Under the authors' procedure: Amplification with reference gene primers provided the estimates of nucleated cell counts. Clones were sequenced by immunoSEQ multiplex PCR, and TCRdb holds only the in-frame ones, with some missing. From that table come the V and J calls and clone size; the DNA was used to work out D and trimming. The sample has tens of thousands of clones, approximately 85% seen once; the top ten hold roughly 16%. The CDR3 extends over 15 amino acids. Germline V gene sequence: CDR1 SGHNT, CDR2 YYREEE (reference sequence). V lost 5 bases and J lost 1, with 13 bases in between. Sequencing used peripheral blood. V gene TRBV5-4 combines with J gene TRBJ2-1; D may be TRBD2 (5 bases). The clonotype originates from a human donor in a cohort sampled during active COVID-19. The CDR3 DNA reads TGTGCCAGCAGGCCAAACGGGATATCCTACAATGAGCAGTTCTTC. It yields the protein CASRPNGISYNEQFF.